This T cell receptor beta chain was sequenced in a study of blood T cells in healthy people across ages. This clonotype was detected a few times. The germline gives CDR1 MNHEY, CDR2 SVGEGT. This CDR3 spans 15 amino acids. V shed 5 bases and J shed 2 bases, with 14 bases lying between them. With a J-beta primer mix and a sample-barcoded 5' primer, a second PCR ran about 6 to 11 cycles. TCRdb reprocessed the 5' RACE reads with MiXCR, giving one entry per CDR3 protein. The table has 700,000 to 900,000 distinct CDR3 sequences, under 30% seen once. These data were likewise used in another study, on T cells of mothers and their children.

The origin of this receptor is a boy aged 10-17 years in good health. Sequences were obtained from blood. The rearrangement joins TRBV6-2 or TRBV6-3 to TRBJ2-3; D may be TRBD2 (6 bases). The CDR3 reads CASSLRDFSTDTQYF. CDR3 nucleotide sequence: TGTGCCAGCAGTCTTCGGGACTTTTCCACAGATACGCAGTATTTT.